A single sample is the source of the 21 T cell receptor beta chains below, sequenced in a study of OX40 agonist ivuxolimab in advanced cancers. Sequenced by immunoSEQ multiplex PCR; TCRdb stores in-frame clones only, minus some. The profile shows approximately 61,000 clones, more than 85% of them singletons. Material: CD4+ or CD8+ T cells sorted from blood, obtained in a trial of the OX40 agonist ivuxolimab. These receptors were collected from an adult with an advanced solid tumor such as melanoma, head and neck, liver or kidney cancer.

The chain links TRBV9 to TRBJ2-3; D perhaps matches TRBD1 (6 bases). The CDR3 covers 14 residues. The V and J ends lost 6 bases and 2 bases respectively, with 13 bases between them. The germline gives CDR1 SGDLS, CDR2 YYNGEE. CDR3 region: CASNGDTDTDTQYF. CDR3 nucleotide sequence: TGTGCCAGCAATGGGGACACCGACACAGATACGCAGTATTTT.

CDR3 nucleotide sequence: TGTGCCAGTACAGCCGGACCCCTCGGTGAGCAGTTCTTC. Its translation is CASTAGPLGEQFF. The V gene is TRBV19, the J gene TRBJ2-1; no clear D. V lost 7 bases, J lost 9 bases, and 16 bases lay in between. Germline CDR1 LNHDA, CDR2 SQIVND (reference sequence). CDR3 length equals 13 residues.

The V gene is TRBV5-8, the J gene TRBJ1-1; D uncertain. Between the trimmed V and J ends, which lost 2 bases and 0 bases, there was a span of 11 bases. This CDR3 spans 15 amino acids. Germline V lookup: CDR1 SGHTS, CDR2 YDEGEE. The CDR3 bases are TGTGCCAGCAGCTTTTCCGCAGAACTGAACACTGAAGCTTTCTTT. This codes for CASSFSAELNTEAFF.

The gene calls are TRBV28 and TRBJ2-7; the D is unclear. V was shortened by 3 bases and J by 6 bases, with 6 bases between the two germline ends. The CDR3 loop spans 11 amino acids. CDR1 and CDR2 from the germline V gene are MDHEN and SYDVKM. CDR3: CASSFLSEQYF. As DNA, the CDR3 is TGTGCCAGCAGTTTCCTCTCCGAGCAGTACTTC.

V and J are TRBV6-5 and TRBJ1-2; D not resolved. Trimming left V 2 bases short and J 0 bases short, with 7 bases between. The germline gives CDR1 MNHEY, CDR2 SVGAGI. This CDR3 has 14 residues. The CDR3 here is CASSYGGANYGYTF. CDR3 DNA: TGTGCCAGCAGTTACGGTGGGGCTAACTATGGCTACACCTTC.

The rearrangement joins TRBV4-1 to TRBJ2-1, with 8 bases matching TRBD2. Germline-derived CDR1 and CDR2 are MGHRA and YSYEKL. The CDR3 is 16 residues long. The V segment lost 0 bases and the J segment 1 base; nucleotides outside the gene matches: 2. The CDR3 loop reads CASSQDTGGSYNEQFF. The CDR3 region has the DNA TGCGCCAGCAGCCAAGATACGGGGGGGTCCTACAATGAGCAGTTCTTC.

The chain links TRBV7-9 to TRBJ1-1; 7 bases are a match to TRBD1. The V and J ends lost 0 bases and 0 bases, in that order; junction bases with no gene match: 4. This CDR3 comprises 16 residues. CDR1 and CDR2 from the germline V gene are SEHNR and FQNEAQ (reference sequence). CDR3 region: CASSLAPQGVNTEAFF. The CDR3 coding sequence is TGTGCCAGCAGCTTAGCGCCTCAGGGGGTGAACACTGAAGCTTTCTTT.

This clone was counted a single time. The rearrangement links TRBV15 to TRBJ1-1, with D maybe TRBD1 (5 bases). Germline CDR1 and CDR2: LNHNV and YYDKDF (reference sequence). V lost 5 bases and J 0 bases, leaving 16 bases between the germline ends. The CDR3 totals 16 residues. The chain's CDR3 is CATSPGERGLNTEAFF. The CDR3, as DNA: TGTGCCACCAGCCCAGGCGAGAGGGGCCTGAACACTGAAGCTTTCTTT. Filled out from reference TRBV15 and TRBJ1-1, the complete variable domain reads DAMVIQNPRYQVTQFGKPVTLSCSQTLNHNVMYWYQQKSSQAPKLLFHYYDKDFNNEADTPDNFQSRRPNTSFCFLDIRSPGLGDTAMYLCATSPGERGLNTEAFFGQGTRLTVV.

The chain links TRBV5-1 to TRBJ1-1; the D is unclear. Looked up from germline, CDR1 is SGHRS and CDR2 is YFSETQ. Trimming shortened V by 0 bases and J by 6 bases, and 12 bases separated the two germline ends. There are 14 residues in the CDR3. The CDR3, as DNA: TGCGCCAGCAGCTTGGCGAAGGGTGAGGCTGAAGCTTTCTTT. It yields the protein CASSLAKGEAEAFF.

CDR3 nucleotide sequence: TGTGCCAGCAGCTTGGAAGCCTACGAGCAGTACTTC. As protein: CASSLEAYEQYF. The chain recombines TRBV5-6 with TRBJ2-7; D is undetermined. Deletions cut 0 bases from V and 2 bases from J, with 3 bases between. Germline loops: CDR1 SGHDT, CDR2 YYEEEE. This CDR3 contains 12 residues.

This chain links TRBV27 with TRBJ2-7; tentatively, D is TRBD1 (6 bases). The CDR3 is made up of 12 amino acids. V was cut by 3 bases and J by 5 bases, with 8 bases left in between. The V gene's germline CDR1 is MNHEY and CDR2 SMNVEV (reference sequence). The CDR3, as DNA: TGTGCCAGCAGTTTCACAGGGAACGAGCAGTACTTC. It translates to CASSFTGNEQYF.

The chain links TRBV2 to TRBJ1-6; D is undetermined. The CDR3 contains 16 residues. The germline V gene has CDR1 SNHLY and CDR2 FYNNEI. Between the trimmed V and J ends, which lost 6 bases and 9 bases, there was a span of 21 bases. The CDR3 reads CASSDTTGVVGSPLHF. The CDR3 bases are TGTGCCAGCAGCGATACCACTGGGGTTGTGGGTTCACCCCTCCACTTT.

The rearrangement uses TRBV7-9 and TRBJ2-5; D call uncertain. The germline V gene encodes CDR1 SEHNR and CDR2 FQNEAQ (reference sequence). V gave up 5 bases and J gave up 7 bases, with 14 bases separating them. The CDR3 covers 13 residues. For the CDR3, the DNA is TGTGCCAGCAGCAAGGGTCCCGTATGGACCCAGTACTTC. Its translation is CASSKGPVWTQYF. Full variable domain (remainder filled in from reference TRBV7-9 and TRBJ2-5): DTGVSQNPRHKITKRGQNVTFRCDPISEHNRLYWYRQTLGQGPEFLTYFQNEAQLEKSRLLSDRFSAERPKGSFSTLEIQRTEQGDSAMYLCASSKGPVWTQYFGPGTRLLVL.

V is TRBV2 and J is TRBJ2-5; TRBD2 matches 10 bases. The J segment lost 4 bases and the V segment lost 10 bases, leaving 15 bases of the junction unmatched. CDR1 is SNHLY, CDR2 FYNNEI, per germline. This CDR3 is built from 16 residues. Here the CDR3 reads CAMWGVLAGEGETQYF. The DNA for the CDR3 is TGTGCCATGTGGGGCGTCCTAGCGGGGGAGGGAGAGACCCAGTACTTC.

Relative to its sample, this clone is medium-sized. This chain connects TRBV11-2 to TRBJ1-6; 9 bases fit TRBD1. J was trimmed by 8 bases and V by 3 bases; bases with no gene match: 14. The CDR3 runs 18 residues. Germline V gene lookup returns CDR1 SGHAT and CDR2 FQNNGV. In DNA form, the CDR3 reads TGTGCCAGCAGCTTCCCCGGGACAGGGAAGAGGGGGGATTCACCCCTCCACTTT. Translating it yields CASSFPGTGKRGDSPLHF.

This rearrangement joins TRBV4-3 to TRBJ2-7; weak D call: TRBD1 (5 bases). The germline V gene encodes CDR1 LGHNA and CDR2 YSLEER. This CDR3 has 15 amino acids. Between the trimmed V and J ends, which lost 1 base and 4 bases, there was a span of 14 bases. CDR3 region: CASSQGPGSGYEQYF. In nucleotides, the CDR3 is TGCGCCAGCAGCCAAGGTCCAGGGTCAGGGTACGAGCAGTACTTC.

The chain's CDR3 is CASSLEGTGQEAFF. The CDR3 DNA is TGTGCCAGCAGCTTAGAAGGTACCGGACAGGAAGCTTTCTTT. This chain links TRBV7-8 with TRBJ1-1, with a possible D match to TRBD1 (6 bases). Trimming took 1 base from V and 8 from J, leaving 14 bases between them. CDR3 size: 14 residues. Germline CDR1 is SGHVS and CDR2 is FQNEAQ.

This chain joins TRBV7-6 and TRBJ1-2; D unclear. Looked up from germline, CDR1 is SGHVS and CDR2 is FNYEAQ. V gave up 0 bases and J gave up 6 bases, with 14 bases separating them. The CDR3 sequence is 15 residues long. Here the CDR3 DNA reads TGTGCCAGCAGCTTAGCAGTGGAGGGTGGGCATGGCTACACCTTC. It encodes CASSLAVEGGHGYTF.

The CDR3 protein is CASSVDEGAQYF. For the CDR3, the DNA is TGTGCCAGCAGCGTGGACGAAGGGGCCCAGTACTTC. This rearrangement joins TRBV9 to TRBJ2-5, with D tentatively TRBD1 (5 bases). The ends were cut back, 2 bases at V and 9 bases at J, with 11 bases in the middle. Per the germline V gene, CDR1 is SGDLS and CDR2 is YYNGEE. This CDR3 contains 12 residues.

The V and J genes are TRBV5-6 and TRBJ1-1, with a tentative D call TRBD1 (6 bases). V lost 0 bases, J lost 4 bases, and 16 bases lay in between. The CDR3 extends over 16 amino acids. Per the germline V gene, CDR1 is SGHDT and CDR2 is YYEEEE. The CDR3 DNA reads TGTGCCAGCAGCTTGGACAGGGTTGCTTCTCTCACTGAAGCTTTCTTT. It translates to CASSLDRVASLTEAFF. The full variable domain, in which reference TRBV5-6 and TRBJ1-1 provide the parts outside the CDR3, is DAGVTQSPTHLIKTRGQQVTLRCSPKSGHDTVSWYQQALGQGPQFIFQYYEEEERQRGNFPDRFSGHQFPNYSSELNVNALLLGDSALYLCASSLDRVASLTEAFFGQGTRLTVV.

The chain is built from TRBV6-1 and TRBJ2-3; D is unclear. Trimming pared 1 base from V and 2 bases from J, leaving 13 bases between. The CDR3 has 16 residues. Germline loops: CDR1 MNHNS, CDR2 SASEGT. The CDR3 bases are TGTGCCAGCAGTGAAGTTATAAGGGTACCCACAGATACGCAGTATTTT. It translates to CASSEVIRVPTDTQYF.